These 29 T cell receptor beta chains came from one sample sequenced in a study of identifying expanded T cells in peripheral blood. The assay was immunoSEQ multiplex PCR, and TCRdb's table has in-frame clones only and misses some. The data hold 55,000 to 75,000 clones, with approximately 87% observed a single time. The sequencing input was blood. The receptors originated from a person aged 18-70 years in good health.

This rearrangement joins TRBV18 to TRBJ1-4, with D possibly TRBD1 on 5 matching bases. The length of the CDR3 is 12 residues. CDR1 and CDR2 (germline): KGHSH, LQKENI. V shed 5 bases and J shed 8 bases, with 9 bases lying between them. The CDR3 here is CASSASGEKLFF. The CDR3 DNA follows: TGTGCCAGCTCAGCGTCAGGGGAAAAACTGTTTTTT.

The V and J genes are TRBV6-1 and TRBJ2-3; D not resolved. V was clipped by 11 bases and J by 4 bases, with 10 bases between them. The CDR3 is made up of 11 amino acids. CDR1 is MNHNS, CDR2 SASEGT, per germline. CDR3 amino acids: CASHGPDTQYF. The CDR3 DNA sequence: TGTGCCTCCCACGGGCCAGATACGCAGTATTTT.

CDR3: CASSLFGAGGSNEQFF. The CDR3 DNA follows: TGTGCCAGCAGCTTGTTCGGGGCAGGGGGATCGAATGAGCAGTTCTTC. The chain uses TRBV5-8 and TRBJ2-1; 7 nucleotides line up with TRBD1. Germline CDR1 SGHTS, CDR2 YDEGEE. Unmatched junction bases numbered 11, after V lost 1 base and J lost 7 bases. This CDR3 is 16 amino acids long.

V usage is TRBV28 and J usage is TRBJ1-2; D may be TRBD1 (6 bases). The germline gives CDR1 MDHEN, CDR2 SYDVKM. Trimming left V 2 bases short and J 1 base short, with 11 bases between. The CDR3 loop spans 15 amino acids. The CDR3 nucleotides are TGTGCCAGCAGTTTACGGGGGGACATTAACTATGGCTACACCTTC. Encoded protein: CASSLRGDINYGYTF.

The chain employs TRBV5-3 and TRBJ2-2; 12 nucleotides align to TRBD1. TRBV5-3 is designated an ORF whose function remains uncertain. With V trimmed by 8 bases and J by 2 bases, 7 bases remained unmatched. The CDR3 sequence is 16 residues long. The CDR3 coding sequence is TGTGCCAGTAGGGGACAGGGGGCCCACAACACCGGGGAGCTGTTTTTT. The encoded protein is CASRGQGAHNTGELFF.

About this clone itself: This sample includes further DNA sequences coding for the same CDR3. This chain joins TRBV7-2 and TRBJ2-2, with D unclear. The V end was cut by 2 bases, the J end by 2 bases, with 0 bases between. Germline V gene lookup returns CDR1 SGHTA and CDR2 FQGNSA. The CDR3 has 12 amino acids. The CDR3 DNA sequence: TGTGCCAGCAGCTTAAACACCGGGGAGCTGTTTTTT. This sequence encodes CASSLNTGELFF.

The DNA of the CDR3 is TGTGCCAGCAGTGTACTAGGAGTACAGTACTTC. Translation: CASSVLGVQYF. The chain combines TRBV2 with TRBJ2-7; possible D gene TRBD2, 5 bases. CDR3 length equals 11 residues. Trimming took off 4 bases at V and 10 bases at J, with 11 bases between the two ends. Per germline, CDR1 SNHLY and CDR2 FYNNEI.

J is TRBJ2-1 and V is TRBV30; TRBD2 matches at 9 bases. The CDR3 has 15 residues. Germline V CDR1 and CDR2: GTSNPN, SVGIG (reference sequence). V shed 2 bases, J shed 4 bases, and the junction held 6 bases outside the gene matches. In DNA, the CDR3 is TGTGCCTGGAGTTGGGCTAGCGGGATGTACAATGAGCAGTTCTTC. This gives the protein CAWSWASGMYNEQFF. Looking up the rest from reference TRBV30 and TRBJ2-1 gives the full variable domain: SQTIHQWPATLVQPVGSPLSLECTVEGTSNPNLYWYRQAAGRGLQLLFYSVGIGQISSEVPQNLSASRPQDRQFILSSKKLLLSDSGFYLCAWSWASGMYNEQFFGPGTRLTVL.

The chain has TRBV2 and TRBJ1-1, with D hard to call. CDR1 SNHLY and CDR2 FYNNEI come from the germline V gene. Trimming shortened V by 6 bases and J by 6 bases, and 14 bases separated the two germline ends. This CDR3 comprises 13 residues. The CDR3 DNA follows: TGTGCCAGCAGGGGGAGGGCTAGGGCTGAAGCTTTCTTT. The encoded protein is CASRGRARAEAFF.

This clone was detected only a few times. The chain is built from TRBV4-2 and TRBJ2-5, with D tentatively TRBD2 (6 bases). The CDR3 contains 17 residues. V dropped 0 bases and J dropped 3 bases, with 17 bases sitting between them. The V gene's germline CDR1 is LGHNA and CDR2 YNFKEQ. The CDR3 protein is CASSQDVGGTEEETQYF. The CDR3 region has the DNA TGTGCCAGCAGCCAAGACGTGGGCGGGACGGAGGAAGAGACCCAGTACTTC.

The genes are TRBV7-9 and TRBJ2-3; D might be TRBD1 (6 bases). The V gene lost 5 bases and the J gene lost 2 bases, with 17 bases spanning the gap. CDR3 size: 16 residues. Per germline, CDR1 SEHNR and CDR2 FQNEAQ (reference sequence). The CDR3 DNA reads TGTGCCAGCAGCCCGGACAGCCCGAGTCACACAGATACGCAGTATTTT. It yields the protein CASSPDSPSHTDTQYF.

The genes are TRBV5-5 and TRBJ2-7; 7 bases map to TRBD2. The CDR3 contains 16 residues. From germline, CDR1 is SGHKS and CDR2 YYEKEE (reference sequence). J lost 0 bases, V lost 0 bases, and 6 bases had no gene match. The CDR3 DNA is TGTGCCAGCAGCTTGGATCTTGGGACTACCTCCTACGAGCAGTACTTC. Translating gives CASSLDLGTTSYEQYF.

CDR3 DNA: TGTGCCATCAGTGACAGCGGGGCGAACACCGGGGAGCTGTTTTTT. The encoded protein is CAISDSGANTGELFF. The chain combines TRBV10-3 with TRBJ2-2; TRBD2 matches 7 bases. V shed 3 bases and J 0 bases; nucleotides not matched to a gene: 1. Germline CDR1 ENHRY, CDR2 SYGVKD. CDR3 length equals 15 residues.

The chain employs TRBV7-9 and TRBJ1-4; D gene ambiguous. Germline V gene data show CDR1 as SEHNR and CDR2 as FQNEAQ (reference sequence). Deletions cut 5 bases from V and 4 bases from J, with 14 bases between. The CDR3 is made up of 15 amino acids. Here the CDR3 DNA reads TGTGCCAGCAGCCCGGGGTTAGCGGGTAATGAAAAACTGTTTTTT. It specifies CASSPGLAGNEKLFF.

In its sample, this clone was seen once. The chain carries TRBV2 and TRBJ1-4; D might be TRBD1 (6 bases). V dropped 6 bases and J dropped 4 bases, with 15 bases sitting between them. CDR1 is SNHLY and CDR2 is FYNNEI in the germline V gene. CDR3 length equals 15 residues. The CDR3 DNA reads TGTGCCAGCAGCCTTCTCAGGGGAAATAATGAAAAACTGTTTTTT. It translates to CASSLLRGNNEKLFF.

The J gene is TRBJ2-3, the V gene TRBV29-1; 8 bases agree with TRBD2. Per germline, CDR1 SQVTM and CDR2 ANQGSEA. The CDR3 runs 14 residues. The junction had 9 bases not matched to a gene; V was cut back by 4 bases and J by 6 bases. Written as DNA, the CDR3 is TGCAGCGTTGTGCGGGTAGCGGGGAGGGATACGCAGTATTTT. Translation gives CSVVRVAGRDTQYF.

This chain uses TRBV27 with TRBJ2-7; possibly TRBD2 for D (5 bases). The CDR3 has 14 residues. The ends were cut back, 8 bases at V and 2 bases at J, with 16 bases in the middle. The germline CDR1 and CDR2 sequences are MNHEY and SMNVEV (reference sequence). The CDR3 spells CASLRRVKTYEQYF. CDR3 DNA: TGTGCCAGCCTTCGGCGGGTAAAGACCTACGAGCAGTACTTC.

V gene TRBV5-1 combines with J gene TRBJ2-3; D gene ambiguous. CDR1 and CDR2 from the germline V gene are SGHRS and YFSETQ. The V end lost 1 base, the J end lost 0 bases, and 6 bases lay between the germline ends. The CDR3 is made up of 14 amino acids. In DNA, the CDR3 is TGCGCCAGCAGCTTGTCGTCTAGCACAGATACGCAGTATTTT. It codes for CASSLSSSTDTQYF.

The V gene is TRBV28, the J gene TRBJ2-7; 9 bases agree with TRBD2. CDR1 MDHEN and CDR2 SYDVKM come from the germline V gene. J gave up 4 bases and V 7 bases, and 5 bases lay outside the gene matches. This CDR3 spans 13 amino acids. CDR3 sequence (DNA): TGTGCCAGCACTCTAGCGGGGAAATACGAGCAGTACTTC. Translation: CASTLAGKYEQYF.

CDR3 protein: CASSFGEQFF. In nucleotides, the CDR3 is TGTGCCAGCAGCTTTGGTGAGCAGTTCTTC. The chain combines TRBV7-9 with TRBJ2-1; no definite D call. This CDR3 has 10 residues. The germline gives CDR1 SEHNR, CDR2 FQNEAQ (reference sequence). V lost 3 bases and J 9 bases, leaving 3 bases between the germline ends.

V and J are TRBV28 and TRBJ2-7; 7 nucleotides align to TRBD1. The length of the CDR3 is 15 residues. Germline V lookup: CDR1 MDHEN, CDR2 SYDVKM. V gave up 5 bases and J gave up 1 base; unmatched junction bases: 8. The CDR3 DNA is TGTGCCAGCAGTCCCGGGACAGTAGCTTCCTACGAGCAGTACTTC. Protein: CASSPGTVASYEQYF.

The table lists this clone with a count of one. The chain uses TRBV7-8 and TRBJ2-6; 8 bases line up with TRBD1. V lost 3 bases, J lost 2 bases, and 6 bases stayed unmatched. Germline loops: CDR1 SGHVS, CDR2 FQNEAQ. This CDR3 spans 17 amino acids. The CDR3 DNA reads as TGTGCCAGCAGCTTCCGGGACAGGTCGACTGGGGCCAACGTCCTGACTTTC. Its translation: CASSFRDRSTGANVLTF. Full variable domain (rest looked up from reference TRBV7-8 and TRBJ2-6): GAGVSQSPRYKVAKRGQDVALRCDPISGHVSLFWYQQALGQGPEFLTYFQNEAQLDKSGLPSDRFFAERPEGSVSTLKIQRTQQEDSAVYLCASSFRDRSTGANVLTFGAGSRLTVL.

This clone was counted between two and nine times. The rearrangement joins TRBV5-8 to TRBJ2-5; D might be TRBD2 (5 bases). Looked up from germline, CDR1 is SGHTS and CDR2 is YDEGEE. V was trimmed by 4 bases and J by 5 bases, leaving 18 bases between them. This CDR3 comprises 15 residues. This CDR3 reads CASSPDGKAGETQYF. Here the CDR3 DNA reads TGTGCCAGCAGCCCGGACGGGAAAGCCGGGGAGACCCAGTACTTC.

This clone was recorded a few times. The DNA of the CDR3 is TGTGCCAGCAGACCAGGGAACAATGAGCAGTTCTTC. It is translated as CASRPGNNEQFF. The chain employs TRBV6-6 and TRBJ2-1; tentative D call: TRBD1 (5 bases). Germline V CDR1 and CDR2: MNHNY, SVGAGI (reference sequence). Trimming took 6 bases from V and 5 from J, leaving 8 bases between them. The CDR3 covers 12 residues.

This clone was observed a handful of times. J is TRBJ2-3 and V is TRBV6-4; TRBD2 matches at 10 bases. Per germline, CDR1 MRHNA and CDR2 SNTAGT. The CDR3 has 15 residues. The V segment lost 6 bases and the J segment 1 base; nucleotides outside the gene matches: 4. The CDR3 DNA is TGTGCCAGCAGCGACACTAGCGGGGGCACAGATACGCAGTATTTT. It translates to CASSDTSGGTDTQYF.

The genes are TRBV10-2 and TRBJ2-7, with 10 bases aligning to TRBD2. This CDR3 comprises 13 residues. Germline V gene lookup returns CDR1 WSHSY and CDR2 SAAADI. J was trimmed by 5 bases and V by 9 bases; bases with no gene match: 7. CDR3 sequence: CASTSGISHEQYF. DNA for the CDR3: TGCGCCAGTACTAGCGGGATATCCCACGAGCAGTACTTC.

CDR3 in amino acids: CASSSPDRNYGYTF. The CDR3, as DNA: TGTGCCAGCAGCTCCCCGGACAGGAACTATGGCTACACCTTC. The chain has TRBV5-4 and TRBJ1-2; TRBD1 matches 7 bases. V shed 3 bases, J shed 2 bases, and the junction held 4 bases outside the gene matches. Germline V gene lookup returns CDR1 SGHNT and CDR2 YYREEE (reference sequence). This CDR3 contains 14 residues.

The V call is TRBV30, the J call TRBJ1-4; 8 nucleotides line up with TRBD1. With 2 bases clipped from V and 7 bases from J, the junction kept 9 bases outside the gene matches. The CDR3 contains 15 residues. In germline, CDR1 is GTSNPN, CDR2 SVGIG (reference sequence). Written as DNA, the CDR3 is TGTGCCTGGAGTTCGCGACAGGGGTGGAGTGAAAAACTGTTTTTT. It specifies CAWSSRQGWSEKLFF.

J is TRBJ2-2 and V is TRBV6-4; 8 bases are a match to TRBD2. CDR1 MRHNA and CDR2 SNTAGT come from the germline V gene. The CDR3 is 15 amino acids. Trimming took 2 bases from V and 3 from J; bases not matched to a gene: 2. The CDR3 nucleotides are TGTGCCAGCAGTGACCGGCGGGGGGACACCGGGGAGCTGTTTTTT. Protein product: CASSDRRGDTGELFF.